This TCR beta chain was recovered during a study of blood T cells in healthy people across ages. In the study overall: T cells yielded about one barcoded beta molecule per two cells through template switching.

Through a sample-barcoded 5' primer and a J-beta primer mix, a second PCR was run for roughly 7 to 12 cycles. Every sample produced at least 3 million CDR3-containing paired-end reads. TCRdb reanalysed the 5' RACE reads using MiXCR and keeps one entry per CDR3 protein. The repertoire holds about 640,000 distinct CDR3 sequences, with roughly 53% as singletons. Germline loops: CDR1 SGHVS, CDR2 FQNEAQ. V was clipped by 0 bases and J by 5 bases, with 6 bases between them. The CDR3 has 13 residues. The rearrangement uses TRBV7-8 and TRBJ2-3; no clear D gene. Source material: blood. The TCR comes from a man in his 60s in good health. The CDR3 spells CASSLASGDTQYF. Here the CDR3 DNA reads TGTGCCAGCAGCTTAGCATCCGGAGATACGCAGTATTTT.